The sample holds many counts of the clone carrying this T cell receptor (beta chain). Its antigen remains unidentified. CDR1 and CDR2 (germline): SGDLS, YYNGEE. The CDR3 runs to 13 residues. Trimming took off 0 bases at V and 6 bases at J, with 7 bases between the two ends. This sample stems from a study of T cells in Graves' hyperthyroidism and ophthalmopathy. TCR beta CDR3 regions were amplified from RNA. TCR CDR3 regions were first amplified by RT-PCR with HTBI primers. TCRdb itself ran the multiplex PCR reads through MiXCR, one entry per CDR3 protein. This table holds roughly 180,000 distinct CDR3 sequences, about 17% found once. General study findings and limits: In the analysis, a 13 V-J model separated ophthalmopathy from stable hyperthyroidism.

Sequenced input: blood. This receptor was identified in a woman between 50 and 59 years old with Graves' hyperthyroidism. The chain has TRBV9 and TRBJ1-5; the D is unclear. CDR3 in amino acids: CASSVDSRQPQHF. The CDR3, as DNA: TGTGCCAGCAGCGTAGATTCGCGTCAGCCCCAGCATTTT. Together with reference TRBV9 and TRBJ1-5, the CDR3 gives the full variable domain: DSGVTQTPKHLITATGQRVTLRCSPRSGDLSVYWYQQSLDQGLQFLIQYYNGEERAKGNILERFSAQQFPDLHSELNLSSLELGDSALYFCASSVDSRQPQHFGDGTRLSIL.